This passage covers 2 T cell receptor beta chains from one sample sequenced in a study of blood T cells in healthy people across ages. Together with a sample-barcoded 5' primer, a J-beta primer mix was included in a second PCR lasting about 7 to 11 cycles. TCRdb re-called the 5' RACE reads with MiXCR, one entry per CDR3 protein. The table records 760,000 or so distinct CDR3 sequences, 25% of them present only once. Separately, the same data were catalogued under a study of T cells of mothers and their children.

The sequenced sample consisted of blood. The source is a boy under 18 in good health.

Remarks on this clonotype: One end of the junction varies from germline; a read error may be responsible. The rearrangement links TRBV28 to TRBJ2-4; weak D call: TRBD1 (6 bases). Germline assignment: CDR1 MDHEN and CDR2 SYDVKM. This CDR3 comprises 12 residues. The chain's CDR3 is CASTTQGDIQYF. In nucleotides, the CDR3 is TGTGCCAGCACCACACAGGGCGACATCCAGTACTTC.

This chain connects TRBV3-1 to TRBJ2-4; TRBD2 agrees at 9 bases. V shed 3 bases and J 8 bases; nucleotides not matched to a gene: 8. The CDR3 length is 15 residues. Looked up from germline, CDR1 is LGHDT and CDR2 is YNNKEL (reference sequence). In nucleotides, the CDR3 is TGTGCCAGCAGCCATAAGCGGGGGGATATAGACATTCAGTACTTC. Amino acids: CASSHKRGDIDIQYF. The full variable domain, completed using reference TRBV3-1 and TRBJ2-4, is DTAVSQTPKYLVTQMGNDKSIKCEQNLGHDTMYWYKQDSKKFLKIMFSYNNKELIINETVPNRFSPKSPDKAHLNLHINSLELGDSAVYFCASSHKRGDIDIQYFGAGTRLSVL.